This entry lists 22 T cell receptor beta chains sequenced from one sample in a study of spatial heterogeneity in lung cancer. Time point reported: sample taken at primary tumor resection. The authors sequenced whole RNA from tumor, nontumor lung or frozen PBMC without sorting. Using its own MiXCR run on the 5' RACE reads, TCRdb lists one record per CDR3 protein. Altogether roughly 82,000 distinct CDR3 sequences are present, 10% to 15% being singletons, with the ten largest covering 4.6%. This sample comprised PBMCs, obtained at surgery. The receptor set was obtained from a male donor with early-stage non-small cell lung cancer.

The chain carries TRBV7-9 and TRBJ1-1, with 8 bases that match TRBD1. CDR3 size: 15 residues. The germline V gene encodes CDR1 SEHNR and CDR2 FQNEAQ (reference sequence). The J segment lost 3 bases and the V segment lost 8 bases, leaving 11 bases of the junction unmatched. The CDR3 loop reads CASSGQGKGDTEAFF. The CDR3 coding sequence is TGTGCCAGCTCCGGACAGGGAAAAGGTGACACTGAAGCTTTCTTT.

The chain recombines TRBV20-1 with TRBJ2-1; TRBD2 matches at 12 bases. The germline V gene encodes CDR1 DFQATT and CDR2 SNEGSKA (reference sequence). CDR3 size: 15 residues. Trimming removed 3 bases from V and 10 bases from J; junction bases left unmatched: 10. The DNA of the CDR3 is TGCAGTGCTAGCTCTAGCGGGAGGGCCATAGGCGAGCAGTTCTTC. This translates into CSASSSGRAIGEQFF.

This chain links TRBV11-2 with TRBJ2-2; D is undetermined. Germline CDR1 reads SGHAT; CDR2 reads FQNNGV. The CDR3 contains 13 residues. Trimming took 6 bases from V and 5 from J, leaving 10 bases between them. The CDR3 sequence: CASSRGGTGELFF. The CDR3 DNA follows: TGTGCCAGCAGTCGAGGTGGGACCGGGGAGCTGTTTTTT.

This clonotype was recorded a few times. The chain combines TRBV6-6 with TRBJ1-2; D unresolved. CDR1 and CDR2 from the germline V gene are MNHNY and SVGAGI (reference sequence). The CDR3 runs to 14 residues. V was shortened by 6 bases and J by 8 bases, with 19 bases between the two germline ends. DNA for the CDR3: TGTGCCAGCAGAGCCGAAGGAAGACTTTCAGGCTACACCTTC. Protein product: CASRAEGRLSGYTF.

The V gene is TRBV11-2, the J gene TRBJ2-1; D is unclear. V was cut by 4 bases and J by 8 bases, with 15 bases left in between. Germline V gene lookup returns CDR1 SGHAT and CDR2 FQNNGV. The CDR3 consists of 14 residues. CDR3 sequence: CASSSGLSGYEQFF. The CDR3 nucleotides read TGTGCCAGCAGCTCAGGTCTGTCAGGCTATGAGCAGTTCTTC. Full variable domain (missing parts from reference TRBV11-2 and TRBJ2-1): EAGVAQSPRYKIIEKRQSVAFWCNPISGHATLYWYQQILGQGPKLLIQFQNNGVVDDSQLPKDRFSAERLKGVDSTLKIQPAKLEDSAVYLCASSSGLSGYEQFFGPGTRLTVL.

This clonotype was found many times. This chain links TRBV6-2 or TRBV6-3 with TRBJ1-1; D is unclear. The germline V gene encodes CDR1 MNHEY and CDR2 SVGEGT. V was cut by 6 bases and J by 0 bases, with 8 bases left in between. The CDR3 is 13 amino acids. The CDR3 DNA is TGTGCCAGCAGAGAGATCATGAACACTGAAGCTTTCTTT. It specifies CASREIMNTEAFF.

This clonotype was seen only a few times. This chain links TRBV5-1 with TRBJ1-2, with 8 bases identical to TRBD1. V gave up 1 base and J gave up 8 bases; unmatched junction bases: 13. CDR1 is SGHRS and CDR2 is YFSETQ in the germline V gene. There are 16 residues in the CDR3. CDR3 sequence: CASSLSGQGSYGGYTF. DNA of the CDR3: TGCGCCAGCAGCTTGTCCGGACAGGGTAGTTATGGAGGCTACACCTTC.

This clonotype was found a few times. The chain is built from TRBV2 and TRBJ1-3; D uncertain. This CDR3 comprises 15 residues. V was shortened by 6 bases and J by 4 bases, with 16 bases between the two germline ends. The V gene's germline CDR1 is SNHLY and CDR2 FYNNEI. The CDR3 DNA follows: TGTGCCAGCAGCCAAGGCGCAACCTACGGAAACACCATATATTTT. Protein product: CASSQGATYGNTIYF.

V gene TRBV7-2 combines with J gene TRBJ1-4; 9 nucleotides match TRBD1. The V gene's germline CDR1 is SGHTA and CDR2 FQGNSA. Trimming removed 1 base from V and 7 bases from J; junction bases left unmatched: 7. There are 16 residues in the CDR3. In DNA, the CDR3 is TGTGCCAGCAGCTTAGGGCCAACGGGACAGGGTGAAAAACTGTTTTTT. Translation: CASSLGPTGQGEKLFF.

The chain combines TRBV3-1 with TRBJ2-1; D gene uncertain. Germline V lookup: CDR1 LGHDT, CDR2 YNNKEL (reference sequence). The CDR3 totals 12 residues. The V and J ends lost 0 bases and 15 bases respectively, with 12 bases between them. The CDR3 loop reads CASSQEGLRMFF. CDR3 nucleotides: TGTGCCAGCAGCCAAGAAGGCCTACGGATGTTCTTC.

This clonotype has more than one count but fewer than ten. The chain is built from TRBV6-1 and TRBJ2-7; D may be TRBD1 (5 bases). The germline CDR1 and CDR2 sequences are MNHNS and SASEGT. This CDR3 has 15 amino acids. Trimming took off 6 bases at V and 0 bases at J, with 15 bases between the two ends. This CDR3 reads CASSQQEFSSYEQYF. The CDR3 region has the DNA TGTGCCAGCAGCCAACAGGAGTTTAGCTCCTACGAGCAGTACTTC.

This clonotype was recorded a few times. The CDR3 DNA reads as TGTGCCACCTACCCCGGGGATTACAATGAGCAGTTCTTC. Translating gives CATYPGDYNEQFF. The chain is built from TRBV7-9 and TRBJ2-1; TRBD2 is a possible D gene (5 bases). Trimming cost V 10 bases and J 4 bases, with 14 bases left between them. This CDR3 has 13 residues. Germline V gene data show CDR1 as SEHNR and CDR2 as FQNEAQ (reference sequence).

The CDR3 DNA reads as TGTGCCAGCAGCTTAAGGGATAGCAGGACAGATACGCAGTATTTT. It encodes CASSLRDSRTDTQYF. The chain carries TRBV7-9 and TRBJ2-3; D unclear. This CDR3 is built from 15 residues. V lost 2 bases and J 3 bases, leaving 12 bases between the germline ends. Germline assignment: CDR1 SEHNR and CDR2 FQNEAQ (reference sequence).

The chain employs TRBV6-6 and TRBJ2-1, with D possibly TRBD2 on 6 matching bases. V lost 4 bases and J 0 bases, leaving 7 bases between the germline ends. CDR1 and CDR2 from the germline V gene are MNHNY and SVGAGI (reference sequence). The CDR3 is made up of 14 amino acids. The CDR3 nucleotides read TGTGCCAGCAGTTTCGGGAGCTCCTACAATGAGCAGTTCTTC. Translation gives CASSFGSSYNEQFF.

This chain uses TRBV5-1 with TRBJ1-1; tentative D call: TRBD1 (6 bases). Germline CDR1 and CDR2: SGHRS and YFSETQ. Trimming shortened V by 3 bases and J by 0 bases, and 18 bases separated the two germline ends. The CDR3 consists of 17 residues. CDR3 sequence: CASSWSGGPPMNTEAFF. The DNA of the CDR3 is TGCGCCAGCAGCTGGAGTGGGGGGCCCCCTATGAACACTGAAGCTTTCTTT.

This clonotype was seen more than once but under ten times. The genes are TRBV11-2 and TRBJ2-5, with D unclear. The CDR3 has 14 amino acids. Germline V gene sequence: CDR1 SGHAT, CDR2 FQNNGV. Trimming took 4 bases from V and 2 from J, leaving 11 bases between them. CDR3 coding DNA: TGTGCCAGCAGCTCCGAGGAGCAACAAGAGACCCAGTACTTC. This sequence encodes CASSSEEQQETQYF.

This clonotype was detected a few times. The rearrangement links TRBV29-1 to TRBJ2-1; 7 nucleotides agree with TRBD1. The CDR3 spans 16 residues. V trimming: 1 base; J trimming: 0 bases; junction bases outside the gene matches: 6. Germline assignment: CDR1 SQVTM and CDR2 ANQGSEA. The CDR3 sequence is CSVEGWGQSSYNEQFF. For the CDR3, the DNA is TGCAGCGTTGAAGGCTGGGGACAGAGCTCCTACAATGAGCAGTTCTTC.

This clonotype turned up a few times. This chain links TRBV19 with TRBJ2-1; 8 bases match TRBD2. V was clipped by 0 bases and J by 5 bases; unmatched bases: 12. CDR1 and CDR2 from the germline V gene are LNHDA and SQIVND (reference sequence). This CDR3 region has 18 residues. The CDR3 region has the DNA TGTGCCAGTAGTATAGATCTAGCGGGCCATCCAATGGACAATGAGCAGTTCTTC. Amino acid sequence: CASSIDLAGHPMDNEQFF.

In its sample, this clonotype was seen many times. The rearrangement links TRBV20-1 to TRBJ2-5, with TRBD1 matching 7 bases. The junction had 8 bases not matched to a gene; V was cut back by 7 bases and J by 0 bases. CDR1 and CDR2 (germline): DFQATT, SNEGSKA (reference sequence). The length of the CDR3 is 14 residues. The CDR3 coding sequence is TGCAGTGGATCCGGGACAGAGCACCAAGAGACCCAGTACTTC. Translation gives CSGSGTEHQETQYF.

The V gene is TRBV3-1, the J gene TRBJ2-7, with 12 bases matching TRBD2. With 4 bases clipped from V and 3 bases from J, the junction kept 4 bases outside the gene matches. Germline V gene sequence: CDR1 LGHDT, CDR2 YNNKEL (reference sequence). The CDR3 totals 15 residues. CDR3 DNA sequence: TGTGCCAGCAGCCTGACTAGCGGGAGAGGCTACGAGCAGTACTTC. Protein: CASSLTSGRGYEQYF.

As regards this clonotype: Since a much larger clone is just one base distant, this may be a read error. V and J are TRBV20-1 and TRBJ2-1, with 13 bases identical to TRBD2. The CDR3 runs to 16 residues. The junction had 14 bases not matched to a gene; V was cut back by 5 bases and J by 10 bases. CDR1 DFQATT and CDR2 SNEGSKA come from the germline V gene (reference sequence). In DNA, the CDR3 is TGCAGTGCTCCTGCACCCACGTGGACTAGCGGGAGAGAGCAGTTCTTC. Amino acid sequence: CSAPAPTWTSGREQFF.

This chain links TRBV7-3 with TRBJ2-6, with 7 bases that match TRBD1. V gave up 4 bases and J gave up 1 base; unmatched junction bases: 4. CDR3 size: 16 residues. Germline lookup yields CDR1 SGHTA and CDR2 FQGTGA. The CDR3 is CASSSTGNSGANVLTF. CDR3 bases: TGTGCCAGCAGCTCGACAGGGAATTCTGGGGCCAACGTCCTGACTTTC.